The 10 T cell receptor beta chains listed next were all sequenced from one sample in a study of T cells after yellow fever vaccination. One entry per CDR3 protein, called by TCRdb with MiXCR from the 5' RACE reads. The repertoire holds about 580,000 distinct CDR3 sequences, with about a sixth as singletons. Source: PBMCs, taken more than 4 days after the first yellow fever vaccination. The receptors stem from a man between 18 and 29 years old who received the YFV17D yellow fever vaccine.

This chain joins TRBV5-1 and TRBJ1-6; a weak D match, TRBD1 (5 bases). From germline, CDR1 is SGHRS and CDR2 YFSETQ. Trimming removed 0 bases at V and 3 bases at J, with 13 bases between. This CDR3 has 17 amino acids. CDR3 amino acids: CASSLGAGSDYNSPLHF. The CDR3 DNA reads as TGCGCCAGCAGCTTGGGTGCAGGGTCGGACTATAATTCACCCCTCCACTTT.

This chain uses TRBV7-2 with TRBJ2-1, with D perhaps matching TRBD1 (6 bases). The ends were cut back, 4 bases at V and 1 base at J, with 8 bases in the middle. CDR1 SGHTA and CDR2 FQGNSA come from the germline V gene. The CDR3 consists of 14 residues. CDR3 in DNA: TGTGCCAGCAGCTCGGACAGATCCTACAATGAGCAGTTCTTC. This translates into CASSSDRSYNEQFF.

The chain links TRBV6-5 to TRBJ2-1; 7 bases are a match to TRBD2. V trimming: 2 bases; J trimming: 5 bases; junction bases outside the gene matches: 9. The germline CDR1 and CDR2 sequences are MNHEY and SVGAGI. CDR3 size: 16 residues. CDR3: CASSYKRRGNNNEQFF. The CDR3 DNA is TGTGCCAGCAGTTACAAGCGGCGGGGGAATAACAATGAGCAGTTCTTC.

This clonotype was detected a few times. The chain recombines TRBV7-3 with TRBJ2-3; 10 positions match TRBD2. The CDR3 is made up of 19 amino acids. V lost 0 bases to trimming and J lost 0 bases; unmatched junction nucleotides: 9. Germline V gene sequence: CDR1 SGHTA, CDR2 FQGTGA. The DNA of the CDR3 is TGTGCCAGCAGCTTAACCGCGGGACTAGCGATTGCTAGCACAGATACGCAGTATTTT. This codes for CASSLTAGLAIASTDTQYF.

This clonotype came up many times. This chain uses TRBV7-9 with TRBJ2-1; D is possibly TRBD1 (5 bases). Trimming pared 2 bases from V and 8 bases from J, leaving 16 bases between. From germline, CDR1 is SEHNR and CDR2 FQNEAQ (reference sequence). The CDR3 runs 15 residues. DNA of the CDR3: TGTGCCAGCAGCTTATATCACGCCAGGGTGGATGAGCAGTTCTTC. It encodes CASSLYHARVDEQFF.

The rearrangement links TRBV6-2 or TRBV6-3 to TRBJ1-6; TRBD1 agrees at 7 bases. The CDR3 contains 17 residues. The germline CDR1 and CDR2 sequences are MNHEY and SVGEGT. Unmatched junction bases numbered 10, after V lost 6 bases and J lost 2 bases. Written as DNA, the CDR3 is TGTGCCAGCAGACCATTGACAGGGATCACCTATAATTCACCCCTCCACTTT. It encodes CASRPLTGITYNSPLHF.

The chain has TRBV20-1 and TRBJ2-7; no reliable D call. Germline-derived CDR1 and CDR2 are DFQATT and SNEGSKA (reference sequence). The CDR3 loop spans 16 amino acids. V gave up 6 bases and J gave up 6 bases, with 27 bases separating them. In DNA form, the CDR3 reads TGCAGTGCGAGCAGTCCCAGGAGTTTTCTCCTAGGCGAGCAGTACGTC. Its translation: CSASSPRSFLLGEQYV.

This chain uses TRBV6-2 or TRBV6-3 with TRBJ1-5, with D tentatively TRBD1 (5 bases). Germline V CDR1 and CDR2: MNHEY, SVGEGT. The CDR3 contains 14 residues. The V end lost 6 bases, the J end lost 3 bases, and 12 bases lay between the germline ends. The CDR3 here is CASSWGLYNQPQHF. CDR3 nucleotides: TGTGCCAGCAGCTGGGGACTGTACAATCAGCCCCAGCATTTT.

V usage is TRBV6-5 and J usage is TRBJ2-7; TRBD1 might be the D (6 bases). Deletions cut 6 bases from V and 6 bases from J, with 12 bases between. The CDR3 loop spans 12 amino acids. Germline V gives CDR1 MNHEY, CDR2 SVGAGI. DNA of the CDR3: TGTGCCAGCAGACATACAGGGACCGAGCAGTACGTC. The encoded protein is CASRHTGTEQYV.

This clonotype has a count of ten or more. The V gene is TRBV12-3 or TRBV12-4, the J gene TRBJ2-5, with 14 bases identical to TRBD2. With V trimmed by 7 bases and J by 4 bases, 5 bases remained unmatched. CDR3 length equals 15 residues. CDR3 DNA sequence: TGTGCCAGCACCGGGACTAGCGGGGGTGGAGAGACCCAGTACTTC. Amino acid sequence: CASTGTSGGGETQYF.